The 32 T cell receptor beta chains below come from one sample, sequenced in a study of shared clonotypes between healthy human individuals. Some clones are missing from TCRdb's copy, which holds only in-frame ones; the method was immunoSEQ multiplex PCR. This sample has about 2.2 million clones, with over 85% found just once. Naive CD8 cells comprised CD45RO-negative, CCR7-positively selected cells, excluding terminally differentiated effector memory CD45RA+ cells. Input material: naive CD8+ T cells from PBMCs. Receptors originate from a man aged 18 to 29 in good health. Some clones in this sample may be carry-over from other donors' samples.

The CDR3 coding sequence is TGTGCCAGCAGCGTAGTCAGCGGGCGCGGGGATACGCAGTATTTT. Its translation is CASSVVSGRGDTQYF. The V call is TRBV9, the J call TRBJ2-3; tentatively, D is TRBD2 (6 bases). The CDR3 covers 15 residues. The ends were cut back, 0 bases at V and 6 bases at J, with 14 bases in the middle. CDR1 SGDLS and CDR2 YYNGEE come from the germline V gene.

The chain couples TRBV7-9 to TRBJ2-6; no definite D call. Germline assignment: CDR1 SEHNR and CDR2 FQNEAQ (reference sequence). V lost 5 bases, J lost 4 bases, and 12 bases lay in between. The CDR3 totals 15 residues. This CDR3 reads CASSPDRIGANVLTF. CDR3 coding DNA: TGTGCCAGCAGCCCCGACCGCATCGGGGCCAACGTCCTGACTTTC. Looking up the rest from reference TRBV7-9 and TRBJ2-6 gives the full variable domain: DTGVSQNPRHKITKRGQNVTFRCDPISEHNRLYWYRQTLGQGPEFLTYFQNEAQLEKSRLLSDRFSAERPKGSFSTLEIQRTEQGDSAMYLCASSPDRIGANVLTFGAGSRLTVL.

This rearrangement joins TRBV7-9 to TRBJ1-5; D is uncertain. V lost 3 bases and J lost 0, with 3 bases in between. Germline CDR1 SEHNR, CDR2 FQNEAQ (reference sequence). This CDR3 is 13 amino acids long. CDR3 region: CASSFYSNQPQHF. The CDR3 region has the DNA TGTGCCAGCAGCTTCTATAGCAATCAGCCCCAGCATTTT.

The chain uses TRBV6-5 and TRBJ1-2; D is perhaps TRBD1 (5 bases). Trimming pared 2 bases from V and 3 bases from J, leaving 7 bases between. From germline, CDR1 is MNHEY and CDR2 SVGAGI. CDR3 size: 13 residues. The CDR3 spells CASSYRRDYGYTF. CDR3 sequence (DNA): TGTGCCAGCAGTTACCGCAGGGACTATGGCTACACCTTC.

The chain employs TRBV9 and TRBJ2-7; 7 nucleotides match TRBD2. Per the germline V gene, CDR1 is SGDLS and CDR2 is YYNGEE. CDR3 size: 16 residues. Trimming at V came to 0 bases and at J to 4 bases, leaving 10 bases not matched to a gene. CDR3 nucleotides: TGTGCCAGCAGCGTAGCGGGAGGACCTCCGGGGTACGAGCAGTACTTC. Translation: CASSVAGGPPGYEQYF.

The rearrangement joins TRBV7-9 to TRBJ2-1, with 9 bases identical to TRBD2. Losses at the gene ends were 5 bases for V and 2 bases for J; bases not matched to a gene: 4. Germline values: CDR1 SEHNR, CDR2 FQNEAQ (reference sequence). The CDR3 sequence is 15 residues long. CDR3: CASSDLAGPYNEQFF. The CDR3 bases are TGTGCCAGCAGCGACCTAGCGGGACCCTACAATGAGCAGTTCTTC.

This chain links TRBV5-1 with TRBJ2-3, with 7 bases identical to TRBD1. The CDR3 extends over 13 amino acids. Germline V lookup: CDR1 SGHRS, CDR2 YFSETQ. Trimming cost V 4 bases and J 4 bases; bases outside gene matches: 3. The CDR3: CASSPTGADTQYF. The DNA of the CDR3 is TGCGCCAGCAGCCCTACAGGGGCAGATACGCAGTATTTT.

The DNA of the CDR3 is TGTGCCAGCAGTTTACGGGCAGCTAACTATGGCTACACCTTC. Protein sequence: CASSLRAANYGYTF. The chain recombines TRBV28 with TRBJ1-2; D is uncertain. This CDR3 is built from 14 residues. Trimming stripped 2 bases from V and 0 bases from J, with 7 bases between. The germline CDR1 and CDR2 sequences are MDHEN and SYDVKM.

J is TRBJ1-2 and V is TRBV14; no clear D. V lost 3 bases, J lost 3 bases, and 14 bases lay in between. There are 15 residues in the CDR3. Per the germline V gene, CDR1 is SGHDN and CDR2 is FVKESK. CDR3 DNA: TGTGCCAGCAGCCATCAATTCGGGTCGGACTATGGCTACACCTTC. As protein: CASSHQFGSDYGYTF.

V is TRBV9 and J is TRBJ2-3, with D uncertain. Trimming shortened V by 4 bases and J by 4 bases, and 10 bases separated the two germline ends. Germline V CDR1 and CDR2: SGDLS, YYNGEE. The length of the CDR3 is 13 residues. DNA of the CDR3: TGTGCCAGCAGCCCCCCTATGTCAGATACGCAGTATTTT. Its protein is CASSPPMSDTQYF.

The CDR3 region is CASSPGINEQFF. The CDR3 DNA reads TGTGCCAGCTCACCAGGGATCAATGAGCAGTTCTTC. This chain uses TRBV18 with TRBJ2-1; no reliable D call. With 2 bases removed from V and 6 bases from J, the gap between germline ends came to 5 bases. Germline V gene lookup returns CDR1 KGHSH and CDR2 LQKENI. The CDR3 extends over 12 amino acids. Drawing the rest from reference TRBV18 and TRBJ2-1, the complete variable domain is NAGVMQNPRHLVRRRGQEARLRCSPMKGHSHVYWYRQLPEEGLKFMVYLQKENIIDESGMPKERFSAEFPKEGPSILRIQQVVRGDSAAYFCASSPGINEQFFGPGTRLTVL.

J is TRBJ2-1 and V is TRBV27; D possibly corresponds to TRBD2 (6 bases). The germline V gene has CDR1 MNHEY and CDR2 SMNVEV (reference sequence). V lost 4 bases to trimming and J lost 2 bases, with 9 bases between them. The CDR3 has 14 residues. The CDR3 region has the DNA TGTGCCAGCAGTTCCCGCGGGGCCTACAATGAGCAGTTCTTC. Protein: CASSSRGAYNEQFF.

The chain employs TRBV5-1 and TRBJ2-1; weak D call: TRBD2 (5 bases). Germline-derived CDR1 and CDR2 are SGHRS and YFSETQ. V lost 4 bases and J 0 bases, leaving 20 bases between the germline ends. The CDR3 is 18 amino acids. The CDR3 nucleotides are TGCGCCAGCAGCCCCTACCCCACTCGGGATGGCTCCTACAATGAGCAGTTCTTC. Encoded protein: CASSPYPTRDGSYNEQFF.

V is TRBV4-1 and J is TRBJ2-7, with D uncertain. This CDR3 has 15 amino acids. The germline V and J ends were trimmed by 0 bases and 5 bases, with 14 bases remaining between them. Looked up from germline, CDR1 is MGHRA and CDR2 is YSYEKL. The CDR3 protein is CASSQDPPRPNEQYF. DNA for the CDR3: TGCGCCAGCAGCCAAGATCCCCCGCGGCCCAACGAGCAGTACTTC.

Points on this clone: A read error may be the cause here, since a much bigger clone is one base away. This rearrangement joins TRBV4-3 to TRBJ2-7; D call uncertain. The V end lost 1 base, the J end lost 0 bases, and 4 bases lay between the germline ends. CDR1 is LGHNA, CDR2 YSLEER, per germline. This CDR3 is built from 13 residues. Written as DNA, the CDR3 is TGCGCCAGCAGCCAAGGGATCTCCTACGAGCAGTACTTC. Translated: CASSQGISYEQYF.

A remark on this clone: The same CDR3 also results from other DNA sequences found in this sample. V and J are TRBV28 and TRBJ1-3; possible D gene TRBD1, 6 bases. CDR3 length: 14 amino acids. The germline V gene has CDR1 MDHEN and CDR2 SYDVKM. V was trimmed by 2 bases and J by 3 bases, leaving 8 bases between them. The CDR3 sequence: CASSLQGFGNTIYF. Written as DNA, the CDR3 is TGTGCCAGCAGTTTACAGGGGTTTGGAAACACCATATATTTT.

The rearrangement links TRBV27 to TRBJ1-3; D gene uncertain. Trimming took off 5 bases at V and 0 bases at J, with 11 bases between the two ends. CDR1 MNHEY and CDR2 SMNVEV come from the germline V gene (reference sequence). The CDR3 sequence is 15 residues long. The CDR3 nucleotides are TGTGCCAGCAGTCCCCGACTGCGCTCTGGAAACACCATATATTTT. It translates to CASSPRLRSGNTIYF.

The chain joins TRBV11-2 to TRBJ2-7; 11 nucleotides align to TRBD1. The germline CDR1 and CDR2 sequences are SGHAT and FQNNGV. The V and J ends lost 2 bases and 4 bases, in that order; junction bases with no gene match: 10. The CDR3 loop spans 17 amino acids. The chain's CDR3 is CASSLNVGQGDFYEQYF. In DNA form, the CDR3 reads TGTGCCAGCAGCTTAAATGTGGGACAGGGGGATTTTTACGAGCAGTACTTC. The whole variable domain, filled in from reference TRBV11-2 and TRBJ2-7, reads EAGVAQSPRYKIIEKRQSVAFWCNPISGHATLYWYQQILGQGPKLLIQFQNNGVVDDSQLPKDRFSAERLKGVDSTLKIQPAKLEDSAVYLCASSLNVGQGDFYEQYFGPGTRLTVT.

This rearrangement joins TRBV7-9 to TRBJ2-1; 8 bases line up with TRBD2. The V and J ends lost 7 bases and 3 bases, in that order; junction bases with no gene match: 11. The V gene's germline CDR1 is SEHNR and CDR2 FQNEAQ (reference sequence). CDR3 length equals 16 residues. The CDR3 nucleotides are TGTGCCAGCATGGAATTGAGCGGGGGAAGCTACAATGAGCAGTTCTTC. Translating it yields CASMELSGGSYNEQFF.

This clone was seen only once. CDR3 nucleotides: TGTGCCAGCAGTTTATCTGAGCGCGCCTACGAGCAGTACTTC. This gives the protein CASSLSERAYEQYF. This chain uses TRBV28 with TRBJ2-7; D is undetermined. CDR3 size: 14 residues. Germline V gene sequence: CDR1 MDHEN, CDR2 SYDVKM. V gave up 1 base and J gave up 2 bases, with 9 bases separating them.

The V call is TRBV10-3, the J call TRBJ1-3, with D possibly matching TRBD1 (5 bases). Trimming shortened V by 5 bases and J by 4 bases, and 12 bases separated the two germline ends. Germline V gene data show CDR1 as ENHRY and CDR2 as SYGVKD. There are 14 residues in the CDR3. The CDR3 loop reads CAISIGGDGNTIYF. As DNA, the CDR3 is TGTGCCATCAGTATTGGGGGAGACGGAAACACCATATATTTT.

The V call is TRBV14, the J call TRBJ2-5; a possible D gene is TRBD2 (6 bases). CDR1 and CDR2 (germline): SGHDN, FVKESK. This CDR3 is built from 14 residues. With 4 bases removed from V and 2 bases from J, the gap between germline ends came to 11 bases. The CDR3 sequence: CASSPRGSQETQYF. The CDR3 coding sequence is TGTGCCAGCAGCCCCCGGGGGAGTCAAGAGACCCAGTACTTC. The full variable domain, with the rest looked up from reference TRBV14 and TRBJ2-5, is EAGVTQFPSHSVIEKGQTVTLRCDPISGHDNLYWYRRVMGKEIKFLLHFVKESKQDESGMPNNRFLAERTGGTYSTLKVQPAELEDSGVYFCASSPRGSQETQYFGPGTRLLVL.

V and J are TRBV5-4 and TRBJ2-7, with 7 nucleotides matching TRBD2. Unmatched junction bases numbered 6, after V lost 1 base and J lost 5 bases. The CDR3 runs to 14 residues. Germline CDR1 SGHNT, CDR2 YYREEE (reference sequence). Here the CDR3 DNA reads TGTGCCAGCAGCTTGCGCGGGAGAGGCCACGAGCAGTACTTC. It codes for CASSLRGRGHEQYF.

The chain employs TRBV29-1 and TRBJ2-3; 7 bases align to TRBD1. The CDR3 has 17 amino acids. CDR1 SQVTM and CDR2 ANQGSEA come from the germline V gene. The trim removed 1 base at V and 2 bases at J, leaving 12 bases unmatched. CDR3: CSVEGPQGTTVTDTQYF. CDR3 DNA: TGCAGCGTTGAAGGCCCACAGGGGACCACCGTCACAGATACGCAGTATTTT.

This chain links TRBV5-4 with TRBJ1-5; no clear D gene. Trimming left V 2 bases short and J 4 bases short, with 10 bases between. The CDR3 is made up of 14 amino acids. Germline V lookup: CDR1 SGHNT, CDR2 YYREEE (reference sequence). Here the CDR3 DNA reads TGTGCCAGCAGCTTTTTTGGTGGTAATCAGCCCCAGCATTTT. This gives the protein CASSFFGGNQPQHF.

The chain is built from TRBV7-8 and TRBJ2-1; D not resolved. The CDR3 consists of 12 residues. V was shortened by 0 bases and J by 9 bases, with 6 bases between the two germline ends. Germline V gives CDR1 SGHVS, CDR2 FQNEAQ. DNA of the CDR3: TGTGCCAGCAGCTTAGCTTCTGGTGAGCAGTTCTTC. As protein: CASSLASGEQFF.

This clone appeared a few times. The chain carries TRBV4-1 and TRBJ1-4, with D possibly being TRBD1 (6 bases). Germline loops: CDR1 MGHRA, CDR2 YSYEKL. The CDR3 runs to 15 residues. The V end was cut by 0 bases, the J end by 3 bases, with 8 bases between. The CDR3 reads CASSQDRGANEKLFF. CDR3 DNA: TGCGCCAGCAGCCAAGACAGGGGTGCTAATGAAAAACTGTTTTTT.

This chain connects TRBV25-1 to TRBJ2-3, with 8 bases fitting TRBD1. The trim removed 0 bases at V and 2 bases at J, leaving 7 bases unmatched. The CDR3 is 17 residues long. Germline V gene lookup returns CDR1 MGHDK and CDR2 SYGVNS. The CDR3 DNA is TGTGCCAGCAGTGAATATATCGGACAGGGAGCCACAGATACGCAGTATTTT. Amino acid sequence: CASSEYIGQGATDTQYF.

The genes are TRBV6-1 and TRBJ1-1; D not resolved. The CDR3 contains 12 residues. V was cut by 8 bases and J by 1 base, with 8 bases left in between. Germline V gene data show CDR1 as MNHNS and CDR2 as SASEGT. CDR3: CASPDPNTEAFF. The CDR3 nucleotides are TGTGCCAGCCCAGACCCGAACACTGAAGCTTTCTTT.

With regard to this clone: The sample contains more than one DNA sequence encoding this CDR3. The gene calls are TRBV6-1 and TRBJ2-7; 11 bases match TRBD2. V lost 6 bases to trimming and J lost 4 bases; unmatched junction nucleotides: 5. From germline, CDR1 is MNHNS and CDR2 SASEGT. This CDR3 spans 14 amino acids. In nucleotides, the CDR3 is TGTGCCAGCAGAGAGGGACTAGCGGCTTACGAGCAGTACTTC. Translation gives CASREGLAAYEQYF.

CDR3 bases: TGTGCCAGCAGCGCAAGCCGGGTTAGCTCCTACAATGAGCAGTTCTTC. Its protein is CASSASRVSSYNEQFF. The chain employs TRBV9 and TRBJ2-1, with D unresolved. CDR3 length: 16 residues. Looked up from germline, CDR1 is SGDLS and CDR2 is YYNGEE. Trimming removed 3 bases from V and 0 bases from J, with 13 bases in between.

The CDR3 nucleotides read TGTGCCAGTAGTATTGCCCTAGCGGGCTCCACAGATACGCAGTATTTT. Its protein product is CASSIALAGSTDTQYF. The chain has TRBV19 and TRBJ2-3; 8 nucleotides agree with TRBD2. Trimming at V came to 3 bases and at J to 2 bases, leaving 7 bases not matched to a gene. Germline lookup yields CDR1 LNHDA and CDR2 SQIVND (reference sequence). The CDR3 runs to 16 residues. Together with reference TRBV19 and TRBJ2-3, the CDR3 gives the full variable domain: DGGITQSPKYLFRKEGQNVTLSCEQNLNHDAMYWYRQDPGQGLRLIYYSQIVNDFQKGDIAEGYSVSREKKESFPLTVTSAQKNPTAFYLCASSIALAGSTDTQYFGPGTRLTVL.